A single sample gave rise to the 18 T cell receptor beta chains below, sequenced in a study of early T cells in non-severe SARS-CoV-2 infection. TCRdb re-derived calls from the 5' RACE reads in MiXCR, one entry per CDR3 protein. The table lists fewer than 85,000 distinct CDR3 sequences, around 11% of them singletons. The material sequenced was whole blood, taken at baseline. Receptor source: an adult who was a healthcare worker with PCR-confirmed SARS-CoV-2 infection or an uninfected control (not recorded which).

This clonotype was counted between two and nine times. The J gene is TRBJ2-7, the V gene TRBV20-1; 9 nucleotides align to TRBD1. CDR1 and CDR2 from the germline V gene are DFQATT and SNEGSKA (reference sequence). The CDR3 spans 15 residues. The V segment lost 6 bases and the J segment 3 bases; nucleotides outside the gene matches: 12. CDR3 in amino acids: CSALDRGPSFYEQYF. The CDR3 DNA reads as TGCAGTGCCCTGGACAGGGGCCCCTCTTTCTACGAGCAGTACTTC.

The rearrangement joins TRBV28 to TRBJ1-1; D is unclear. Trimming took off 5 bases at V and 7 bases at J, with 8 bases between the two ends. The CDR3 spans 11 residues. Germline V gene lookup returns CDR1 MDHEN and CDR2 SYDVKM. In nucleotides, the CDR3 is TGTGCCAGCAGTACGCACTTTGAAGCTTTCTTT. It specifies CASSTHFEAFF.

DNA of the CDR3: TGTGCCAGCAGCCACCGGTTGATGAACACTGAAGCTTTCTTT. It yields the protein CASSHRLMNTEAFF. The chain employs TRBV3-1 and TRBJ1-1; unclear D gene. The CDR3 is 14 residues long. Germline-derived CDR1 and CDR2 are LGHDT and YNNKEL (reference sequence). The ends were cut back, 3 bases at V and 0 bases at J, with 8 bases in the middle.

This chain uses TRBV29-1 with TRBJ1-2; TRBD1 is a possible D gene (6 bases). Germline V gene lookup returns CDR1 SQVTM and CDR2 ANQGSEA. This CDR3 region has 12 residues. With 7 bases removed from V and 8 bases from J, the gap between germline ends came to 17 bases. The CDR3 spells CSGGQRDEGYTF. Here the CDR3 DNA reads TGCAGCGGAGGACAGCGGGATGAAGGCTACACCTTC.

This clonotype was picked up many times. CDR3 bases: TGCAGCGTTCAACGGGACGACTATGGCTACACCTTC. Its protein product is CSVQRDDYGYTF. The chain is built from TRBV29-1 and TRBJ1-2; weak D call: TRBD1 (5 bases). Trimming pared 5 bases from V and 3 bases from J, leaving 10 bases between. The CDR3 has 12 residues. From germline, CDR1 is SQVTM and CDR2 ANQGSEA.

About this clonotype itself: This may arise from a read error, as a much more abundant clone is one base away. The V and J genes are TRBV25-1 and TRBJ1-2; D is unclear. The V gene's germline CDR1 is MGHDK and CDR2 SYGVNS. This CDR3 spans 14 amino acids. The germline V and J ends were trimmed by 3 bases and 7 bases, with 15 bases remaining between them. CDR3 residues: CASSDTRHGPGYTF. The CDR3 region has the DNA TGTGCCAGCAGTGATACCCGGCACGGACCTGGCTACACCTTC.

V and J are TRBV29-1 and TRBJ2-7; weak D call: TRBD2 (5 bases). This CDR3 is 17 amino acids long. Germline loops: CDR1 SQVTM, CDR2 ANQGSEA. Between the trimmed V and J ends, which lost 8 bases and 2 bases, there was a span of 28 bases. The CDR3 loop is CSPLRLPQRVGTYEQYF. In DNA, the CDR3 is TGCAGCCCACTCCGGCTCCCCCAGAGGGTTGGAACCTACGAGCAGTACTTC.

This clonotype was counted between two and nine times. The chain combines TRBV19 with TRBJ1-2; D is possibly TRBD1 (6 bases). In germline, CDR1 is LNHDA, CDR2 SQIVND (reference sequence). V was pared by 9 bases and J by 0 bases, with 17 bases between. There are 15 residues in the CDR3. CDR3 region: CASRVWGQANYGYTF. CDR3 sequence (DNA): TGTGCCAGCCGTGTCTGGGGACAAGCTAACTATGGCTACACCTTC.

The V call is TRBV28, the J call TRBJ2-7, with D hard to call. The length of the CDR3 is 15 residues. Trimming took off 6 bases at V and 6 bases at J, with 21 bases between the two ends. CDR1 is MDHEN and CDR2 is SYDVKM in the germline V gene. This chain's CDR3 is CASRPDNSKPREQYF. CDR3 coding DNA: TGTGCCAGCAGACCCGACAACTCGAAGCCCCGCGAGCAGTACTTC. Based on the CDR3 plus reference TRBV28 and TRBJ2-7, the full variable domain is DVKVTQSSRYLVKRTGEKVFLECVQDMDHENMFWYRQDPGLGLRLIYFSYDVKMKEKGDIPEGYSVSREKKERFSLILESASTNQTSMYLCASRPDNSKPREQYFGPGTRLTVT.

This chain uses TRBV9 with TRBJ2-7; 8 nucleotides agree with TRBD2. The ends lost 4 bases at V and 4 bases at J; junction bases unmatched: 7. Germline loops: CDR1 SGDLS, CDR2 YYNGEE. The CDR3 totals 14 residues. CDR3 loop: CASSPPGGRYEQYF. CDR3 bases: TGTGCCAGCAGCCCCCCGGGGGGGCGTTACGAGCAGTACTTC.

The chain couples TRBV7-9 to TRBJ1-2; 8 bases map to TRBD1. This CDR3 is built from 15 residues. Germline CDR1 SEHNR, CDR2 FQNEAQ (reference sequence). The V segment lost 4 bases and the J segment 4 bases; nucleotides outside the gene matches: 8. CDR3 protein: CASSSRGTGFYGYTF. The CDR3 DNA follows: TGTGCCAGCAGCTCTCGCGGGACAGGCTTCTATGGCTACACCTTC.

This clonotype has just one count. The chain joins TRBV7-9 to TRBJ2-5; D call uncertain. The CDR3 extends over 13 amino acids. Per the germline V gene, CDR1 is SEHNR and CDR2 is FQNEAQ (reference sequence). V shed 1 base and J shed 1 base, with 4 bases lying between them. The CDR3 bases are TGTGCCAGCAGCTTAGTTCCCCAAGAGACCCAGTACTTC. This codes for CASSLVPQETQYF.

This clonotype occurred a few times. CDR3 residues: CASSPQGYEQFF. The CDR3, as DNA: TGTGCCAGCAGCCCACAGGGTTATGAGCAGTTCTTC. The genes are TRBV11-2 and TRBJ2-1, with a tentative D call TRBD1 (6 bases). Germline assignment: CDR1 SGHAT and CDR2 FQNNGV. CDR3 length: 12 residues. Trimming left V 5 bases short and J 8 bases short, with 10 bases between.

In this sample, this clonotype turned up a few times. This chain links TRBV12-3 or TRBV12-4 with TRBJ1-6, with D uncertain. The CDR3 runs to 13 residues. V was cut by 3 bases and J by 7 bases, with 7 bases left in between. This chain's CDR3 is CASSLAKNSPLHF. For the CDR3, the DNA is TGTGCCAGCAGTTTGGCCAAAAATTCACCCCTCCACTTT.

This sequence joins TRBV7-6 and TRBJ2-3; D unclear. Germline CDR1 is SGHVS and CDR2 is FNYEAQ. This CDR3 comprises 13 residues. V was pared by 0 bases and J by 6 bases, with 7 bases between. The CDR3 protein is CASSLALVDTQYF. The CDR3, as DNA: TGTGCCAGCAGCTTAGCGTTGGTCGATACGCAGTATTTT. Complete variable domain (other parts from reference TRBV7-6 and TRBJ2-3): GAGVSQSPRYKVTKRGQDVALRCDPISGHVSLYWYRQALGQGPEFLTYFNYEAQQDKSGLPNDRFSAERPEGSISTLTIQRTEQRDSAMYRCASSLALVDTQYFGPGTRLTVL.

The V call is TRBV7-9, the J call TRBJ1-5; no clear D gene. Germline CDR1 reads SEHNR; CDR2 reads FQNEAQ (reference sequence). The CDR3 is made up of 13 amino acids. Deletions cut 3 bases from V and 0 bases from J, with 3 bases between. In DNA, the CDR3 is TGTGCCAGCAGCTTTAATAGCAATCAGCCCCAGCATTTT. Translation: CASSFNSNQPQHF. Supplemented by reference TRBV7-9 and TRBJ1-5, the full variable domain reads DTGVSQNPRHKITKRGQNVTFRCDPISEHNRLYWYRQTLGQGPEFLTYFQNEAQLEKSRLLSDRFSAERPKGSFSTLEIQRTEQGDSAMYLCASSFNSNQPQHFGDGTRLSIL.

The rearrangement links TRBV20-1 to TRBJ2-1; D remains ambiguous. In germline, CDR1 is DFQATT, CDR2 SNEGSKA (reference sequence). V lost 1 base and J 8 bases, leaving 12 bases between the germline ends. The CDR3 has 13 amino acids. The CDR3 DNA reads TGCAGTGCTAGAGTCCCCCCCGCAGATGAGCAGTTCTTC. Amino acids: CSARVPPADEQFF.

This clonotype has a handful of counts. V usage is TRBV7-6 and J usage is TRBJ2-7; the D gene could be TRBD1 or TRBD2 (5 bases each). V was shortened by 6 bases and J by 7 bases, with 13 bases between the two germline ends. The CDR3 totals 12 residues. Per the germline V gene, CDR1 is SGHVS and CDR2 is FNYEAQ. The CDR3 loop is CASRGPIGEQYF. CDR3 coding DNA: TGTGCCAGCAGGGGACCGATAGGGGAGCAGTACTTC.